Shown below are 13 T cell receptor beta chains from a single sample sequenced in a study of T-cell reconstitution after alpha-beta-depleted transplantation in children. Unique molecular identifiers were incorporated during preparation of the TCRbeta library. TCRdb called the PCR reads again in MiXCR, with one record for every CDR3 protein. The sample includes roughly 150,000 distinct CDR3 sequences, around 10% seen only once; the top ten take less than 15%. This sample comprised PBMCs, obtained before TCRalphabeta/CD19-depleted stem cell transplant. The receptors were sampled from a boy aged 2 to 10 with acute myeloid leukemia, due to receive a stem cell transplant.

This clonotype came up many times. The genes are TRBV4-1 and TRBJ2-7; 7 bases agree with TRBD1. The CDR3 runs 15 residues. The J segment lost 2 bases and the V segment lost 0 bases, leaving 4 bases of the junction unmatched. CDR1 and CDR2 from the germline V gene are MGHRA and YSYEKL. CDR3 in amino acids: CASSQELQGPYEQYF. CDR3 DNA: TGCGCCAGCAGCCAAGAGTTACAGGGGCCCTACGAGCAGTACTTC.

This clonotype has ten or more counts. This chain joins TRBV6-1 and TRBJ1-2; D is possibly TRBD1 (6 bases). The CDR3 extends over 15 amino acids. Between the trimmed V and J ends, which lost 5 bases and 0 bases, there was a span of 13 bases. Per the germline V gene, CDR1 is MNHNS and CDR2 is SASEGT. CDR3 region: CASSPRRDTNYGYTF. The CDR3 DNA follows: TGTGCCAGCAGTCCGAGGCGGGACACTAACTATGGCTACACCTTC.

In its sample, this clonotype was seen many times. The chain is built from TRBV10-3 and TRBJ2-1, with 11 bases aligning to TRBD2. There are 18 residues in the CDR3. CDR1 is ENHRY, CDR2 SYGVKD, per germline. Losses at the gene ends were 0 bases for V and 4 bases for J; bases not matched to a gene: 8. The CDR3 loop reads CAISESKSGTSGYNEQFF. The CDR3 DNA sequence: TGTGCCATCAGTGAGTCGAAAAGCGGGACTAGCGGTTACAATGAGCAGTTCTTC.

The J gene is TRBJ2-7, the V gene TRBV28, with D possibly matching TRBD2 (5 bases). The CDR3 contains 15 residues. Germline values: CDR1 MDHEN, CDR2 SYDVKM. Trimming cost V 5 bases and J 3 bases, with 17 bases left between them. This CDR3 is CASSAPGSSDYEQYF. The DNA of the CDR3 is TGTGCCAGCAGTGCCCCGGGATCTTCGGACTACGAGCAGTACTTC.

CDR3 sequence reads: CSAVEGGASSGANVLTF. CDR3 in DNA: TGCAGTGCGGTAGAGGGGGGGGCGTCCTCTGGGGCCAACGTCCTGACTTTC. The chain couples TRBV20-1 to TRBJ2-6; possibly TRBD2 for D (7 bases). The length of the CDR3 is 17 residues. With 6 bases removed from V and 0 bases from J, the gap between germline ends came to 18 bases. Germline V gene sequence: CDR1 DFQATT, CDR2 SNEGSKA (reference sequence).

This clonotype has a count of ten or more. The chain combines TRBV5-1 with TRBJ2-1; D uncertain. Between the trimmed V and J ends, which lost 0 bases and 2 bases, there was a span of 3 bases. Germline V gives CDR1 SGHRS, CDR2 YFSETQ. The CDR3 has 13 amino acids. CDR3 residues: CASSLVTYNEQFF. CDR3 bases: TGCGCCAGCAGCTTGGTTACCTACAATGAGCAGTTCTTC. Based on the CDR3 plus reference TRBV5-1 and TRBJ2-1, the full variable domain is KAGVTQTPRYLIKTRGQQVTLSCSPISGHRSVSWYQQTPGQGLQFLFEYFSETQRNKGNFPGRFSGRQFSNSRSEMNVSTLELGDSALYLCASSLVTYNEQFFGPGTRLTVL.

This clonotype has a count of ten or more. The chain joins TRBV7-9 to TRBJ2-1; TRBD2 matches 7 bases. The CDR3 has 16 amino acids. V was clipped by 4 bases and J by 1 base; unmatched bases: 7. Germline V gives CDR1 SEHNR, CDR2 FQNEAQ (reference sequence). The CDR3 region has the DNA TGTGCCAGCAGCTCCTCACGGACTAGTTCCTACAATGAGCAGTTCTTC. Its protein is CASSSSRTSSYNEQFF.

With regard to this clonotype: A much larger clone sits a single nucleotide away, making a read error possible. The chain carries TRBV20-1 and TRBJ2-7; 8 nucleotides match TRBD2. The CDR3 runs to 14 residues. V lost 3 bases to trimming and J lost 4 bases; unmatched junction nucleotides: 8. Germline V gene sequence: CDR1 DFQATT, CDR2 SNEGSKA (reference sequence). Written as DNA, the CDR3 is TGCAGTGCTAGTCTTACTAGCGGTGTTTACGAGCAGTACTTC. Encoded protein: CSASLTSGVYEQYF.

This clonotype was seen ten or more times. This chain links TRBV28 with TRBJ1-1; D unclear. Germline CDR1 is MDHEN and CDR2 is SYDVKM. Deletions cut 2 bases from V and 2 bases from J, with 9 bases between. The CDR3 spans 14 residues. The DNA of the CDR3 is TGTGCCAGCAGTTTACCCCAGGTTAACACTGAAGCTTTCTTT. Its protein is CASSLPQVNTEAFF.

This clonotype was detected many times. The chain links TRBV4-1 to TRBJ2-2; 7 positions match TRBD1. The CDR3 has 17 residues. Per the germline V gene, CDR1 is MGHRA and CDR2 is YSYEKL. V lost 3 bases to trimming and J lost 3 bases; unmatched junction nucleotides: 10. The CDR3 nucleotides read TGCGCCAGCAGCCAGACCGATGACAGGGCTTACACCGGGGAGCTGTTTTTT. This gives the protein CASSQTDDRAYTGELFF.

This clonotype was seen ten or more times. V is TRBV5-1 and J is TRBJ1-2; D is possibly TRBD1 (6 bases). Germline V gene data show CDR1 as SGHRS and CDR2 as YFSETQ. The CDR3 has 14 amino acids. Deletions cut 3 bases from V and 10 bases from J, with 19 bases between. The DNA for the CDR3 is TGCGCCAGCAGCTCTGGACAGCCCTCACGGGACTACACCTTC. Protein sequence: CASSSGQPSRDYTF. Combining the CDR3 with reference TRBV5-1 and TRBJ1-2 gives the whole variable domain KAGVTQTPRYLIKTRGQQVTLSCSPISGHRSVSWYQQTPGQGLQFLFEYFSETQRNKGNFPGRFSGRQFSNSRSEMNVSTLELGDSALYLCASSSGQPSRDYTFGSGTRLTVV.

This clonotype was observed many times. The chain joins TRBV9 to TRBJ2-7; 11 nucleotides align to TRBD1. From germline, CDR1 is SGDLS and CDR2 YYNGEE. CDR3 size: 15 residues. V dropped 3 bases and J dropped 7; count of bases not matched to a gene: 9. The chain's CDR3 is CASSARDRGAIEQYF. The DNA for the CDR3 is TGTGCCAGCAGCGCCCGGGACAGGGGGGCTATAGAGCAGTACTTC.

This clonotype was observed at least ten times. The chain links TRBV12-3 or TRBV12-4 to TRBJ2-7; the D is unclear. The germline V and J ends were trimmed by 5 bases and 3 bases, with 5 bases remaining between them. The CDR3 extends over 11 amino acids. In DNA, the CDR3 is TGTGCCAGCAGTCGAGGCTACGAGCAGTACGTC. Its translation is CASSRGYEQYV.